This T cell receptor (beta chain) was observed in a study of blood T cell repertoires in COVID-19. Looking at the study overall: Sites across the United States, Italy and Spain contributed samples from acute and convalescent COVID-19. Sources were T cells, B-cell-depleted T cells, or PBMCs; the material itself was cDNA or gDNA.

The CDR3 covers 14 residues. With 6 bases clipped from V and 4 bases from J, the junction kept 5 bases outside the gene matches. Germline CDR1 and CDR2: LNHDA and SQIVND (reference sequence). Per the original data handling: From reference gene primer amplification, estimates of nucleated cell counts were derived. Here immunoSEQ multiplex PCR was the method, and the copy in TCRdb shows in-frame clones only, minus some. V and J calls and clone size follow that table, whereas D and trimming were derived from the DNA. The repertoire consists of some 200,000 clones, with 80% to 90% occurring once and the leading ten covering about 2%.

The chain couples TRBV19 to TRBJ1-1; TRBD1 matches 10 bases. Specimen: peripheral blood. This clonotype originated in a woman between 45 and 65 years old with acute or convalescent COVID-19. The CDR3 here is CASSPTGGFTEAFF. The CDR3 DNA sequence: TGTGCCAGTAGCCCGACAGGGGGCTTCACTGAAGCTTTCTTT.